The next 32 T cell receptor beta chains were all read from a single sample in a study of Graves' ophthalmopathy and Graves' hyperthyroidism. Amplifying from RNA transcripts, the study obtained TCR beta CDR3 regions. A first-round RT-PCR used HTBI primers, followed by a second-round multiplex PCR. TCRdb called the multiplex PCR reads again in MiXCR, with one record for every CDR3 protein. There are a few hundred thousand distinct CDR3 sequences in the sample; around 21% occur only once, and 2.5% to 3% lies in the top ten. The sample consisted of peripheral blood. These receptors were collected from a woman younger than 35 with stable Graves' hyperthyroidism.

In its sample, this clonotype was seen many times. CDR3 bases: TGCAGCGTCCGGACTAGCGGTTTCTACGAGCAGTACTTC. It yields the protein CSVRTSGFYEQYF. This chain joins TRBV29-1 and TRBJ2-7, with 10 nucleotides matching TRBD2. Per germline, CDR1 SQVTM and CDR2 ANQGSEA. The CDR3 is made up of 13 amino acids. Trimming cost V 6 bases and J 3 bases; bases outside gene matches: 5.

This chain uses TRBV6-1 with TRBJ1-2; TRBD1 matches 10 bases. This CDR3 has 14 residues. CDR1 MNHNS and CDR2 SASEGT come from the germline V gene. V was pared by 6 bases and J by 3 bases, with 4 bases of the junction left unmatched. CDR3 coding DNA: TGTGCCAGCAGCGGGGACAGGGGTTACTATGGCTACACCTTC. It codes for CASSGDRGYYGYTF.

This clonotype has ten or more counts. The chain uses TRBV6-2 or TRBV6-3 and TRBJ1-5; D remains unclear. V gave up 0 bases and J gave up 1 base, with 4 bases separating them. CDR1 is MNHEY, CDR2 SVGEGT, per germline. CDR3 length: 14 residues. This chain's CDR3 is CASSYSGSNQPQHF. Written as DNA, the CDR3 is TGTGCCAGCAGTTACTCGGGGAGCAATCAGCCCCAGCATTTT.

J is TRBJ2-7 and V is TRBV6-5; tentatively, D is TRBD1 (6 bases). V lost 4 bases and J 1 base, leaving 14 bases between the germline ends. The CDR3 runs to 15 residues. Germline CDR1 and CDR2: MNHEY and SVGAGI. The CDR3 sequence: CASSSSAGASYEQYF. CDR3 sequence (DNA): TGTGCCAGCAGTTCCTCGGCAGGGGCTTCCTACGAGCAGTACTTC.

There are many counts of this clonotype. A much bigger clone sits one base away, suggesting this may be a read error. The chain employs TRBV2 and TRBJ2-5, with a tentative D call TRBD1 (6 bases). Trimming shortened V by 5 bases and J by 5 bases, and 18 bases separated the two germline ends. This CDR3 contains 15 residues. Per the germline V gene, CDR1 is SNHLY and CDR2 is FYNNEI. The CDR3 region is CASSKDSSNQETQYF. The DNA of the CDR3 is TGTGCCAGCAGTAAGGACAGCTCTAATCAGGAGACCCAGTACTTC.

This clonotype has ten or more counts. The chain has TRBV20-1 and TRBJ2-7; 10 nucleotides line up with TRBD2. The CDR3 runs 15 residues. With 5 bases clipped from V and 5 bases from J, the junction kept 12 bases outside the gene matches. Germline values: CDR1 DFQATT, CDR2 SNEGSKA (reference sequence). CDR3 nucleotide sequence: TGCAGTGCTGAGCCTAGCGGGAGAGACCAGCACGAGCAGTACTTC. Its protein product is CSAEPSGRDQHEQYF.

The chain has TRBV11-2 and TRBJ1-2; D possibly corresponds to TRBD1 (6 bases). This CDR3 is built from 17 residues. The germline V gene has CDR1 SGHAT and CDR2 FQNNGV. The V end lost 0 bases, the J end lost 6 bases, and 20 bases lay between the germline ends. The CDR3 region has the DNA TGTGCCAGCAGCTTAGATTGGGGGCAGCCGTCAGGGGATGGCTACACCTTC. Translation gives CASSLDWGQPSGDGYTF.

The V and J genes are TRBV6-5 and TRBJ1-6; possibly TRBD1 for D (5 bases). From germline, CDR1 is MNHEY and CDR2 SVGAGI. The length of the CDR3 is 16 residues. V lost 0 bases and J lost 4, with 10 bases in between. The CDR3 DNA is TGTGCCAGCAGTTACTCCCAGGGTGGTTATAATTCACCCCTCCACTTT. This encodes CASSYSQGGYNSPLHF.

In this sample, this clonotype turned up a few times. V gene TRBV28 combines with J gene TRBJ1-5; D is perhaps TRBD1 (6 bases). Trimming removed 2 bases from V and 7 bases from J, with 15 bases in between. Germline CDR1 is MDHEN and CDR2 is SYDVKM. The CDR3 contains 15 residues. The CDR3 sequence is CASSLAGGRRQPQHF. DNA of the CDR3: TGTGCCAGCAGTTTAGCGGGGGGGCGAAGACAGCCCCAGCATTTT.

V and J are TRBV6-2 or TRBV6-3 and TRBJ2-7; D possibly corresponds to TRBD2 (5 bases). Trimming removed 0 bases at V and 1 base at J, with 13 bases between. Germline assignment: CDR1 MNHEY and CDR2 SVGEGT. CDR3 size: 16 residues. The CDR3 here is CASSYSEGQGSYEQYF. The CDR3 coding sequence is TGTGCCAGCAGTTACTCAGAGGGTCAAGGTTCCTACGAGCAGTACTTC.

This clonotype occurred many times. The chain combines TRBV12-3 or TRBV12-4 with TRBJ2-5; 9 bases agree with TRBD2. The length of the CDR3 is 15 residues. J gave up 2 bases and V 1 base, and 2 bases lay outside the gene matches. The DNA for the CDR3 is TGTGCCAGCAGTTTAGTGGCGGGAGGGCAAGAGACCCAGTACTTC. Protein: CASSLVAGGQETQYF.

There are many counts of this clonotype. CDR3 nucleotides: TGTGCCAGCAGTGAAGACCGGGACAGCTCCTACGAGCAGTACTTC. Protein sequence: CASSEDRDSSYEQYF. The chain combines TRBV6-1 with TRBJ2-7; the match to TRBD1 covers 7 bases. Germline-derived CDR1 and CDR2 are MNHNS and SASEGT. The CDR3 covers 15 residues. V trimming: 1 base; J trimming: 0 bases; junction bases outside the gene matches: 3.

There are many counts of this clonotype. This chain links TRBV19 with TRBJ1-5, with D tentatively TRBD1 (5 bases). V dropped 8 bases and J dropped 5 bases, with 10 bases sitting between them. Germline CDR1 reads LNHDA; CDR2 reads SQIVND (reference sequence). The length of the CDR3 is 12 residues. For the CDR3, the DNA is TGTGCCAGTCGGGACCTGGATCAGCCCCAGCATTTT. Protein sequence: CASRDLDQPQHF.

This clonotype was observed a few times. The J gene is TRBJ2-2, the V gene TRBV2; TRBD2 might be the D (5 bases). The V and J ends lost 2 bases and 6 bases respectively, with 13 bases between them. Germline loops: CDR1 SNHLY, CDR2 FYNNEI. The CDR3 has 15 residues. CDR3 sequence (DNA): TGTGCCAGCAGTGAAAGAGGGCTAGCTCCCGGGGAGCTGTTTTTT. Translated, it gives CASSERGLAPGELFF. The entire variable domain, with the rest obtained from reference TRBV2 and TRBJ2-2, is as follows: EPEVTQTPSHQVTQMGQEVILRCVPISNHLYFYWYRQILGQKVEFLVSFYNNEISEKSEIFDDQFSVERPDGSNFTLKIRSTKLEDSAMYFCASSERGLAPGELFFGEGSRLTVL.

This clonotype was counted many times. V and J are TRBV2 and TRBJ1-5; the D gene is possibly TRBD1 (5 bases). This CDR3 is built from 14 residues. Germline values: CDR1 SNHLY, CDR2 FYNNEI. With 7 bases removed from V and 1 base from J, the gap between germline ends came to 11 bases. In nucleotides, the CDR3 is TGTGCCAGCACCAGGGCTGGCAGCAATCAGCCCCAGCATTTT. Protein product: CASTRAGSNQPQHF. Supplemented by reference TRBV2 and TRBJ1-5, the full variable domain reads EPEVTQTPSHQVTQMGQEVILRCVPISNHLYFYWYRQILGQKVEFLVSFYNNEISEKSEIFDDQFSVERPDGSNFTLKIRSTKLEDSAMYFCASTRAGSNQPQHFGDGTRLSIL.

This clonotype was counted many times. The gene calls are TRBV20-1 and TRBJ2-7; D remains ambiguous. Trimming pared 5 bases from V and 7 bases from J, leaving 12 bases between. There are 11 residues in the CDR3. Germline CDR1 DFQATT, CDR2 SNEGSKA (reference sequence). The CDR3 protein is CSAADTGEQYF. CDR3 nucleotides: TGCAGTGCTGCAGATACGGGTGAGCAGTACTTC.

This chain uses TRBV20-1 with TRBJ2-5, with 12 bases that match TRBD2. Trimming at V came to 3 bases and at J to 2 bases, leaving 7 bases not matched to a gene. The CDR3 length is 16 residues. Germline V gene data show CDR1 as DFQATT and CDR2 as SNEGSKA (reference sequence). CDR3 region: CSARALAGGPQETQYF. Written as DNA, the CDR3 is TGCAGTGCTAGGGCACTAGCGGGAGGCCCACAAGAGACCCAGTACTTC.

This chain connects TRBV7-2 to TRBJ1-1; D is ambiguous. V dropped 6 bases and J dropped 1 base, with 6 bases sitting between them. The CDR3 is made up of 12 amino acids. Germline assignment: CDR1 SGHTA and CDR2 FQGNSA. The CDR3 DNA reads TGTGCCAGCAGTACGAGGAACACTGAAGCTTTCTTT. Its protein product is CASSTRNTEAFF.

Many counts were recorded for this clonotype. V gene TRBV28 combines with J gene TRBJ1-3, with TRBD1 as a possible D gene (6 bases). This CDR3 spans 16 amino acids. V dropped 4 bases and J dropped 0 bases, with 13 bases sitting between them. The germline V gene has CDR1 MDHEN and CDR2 SYDVKM. CDR3 sequence (DNA): TGTGCCAGCAGTTACCGACAGGCCCACTCTGGAAACACCATATATTTT. Translated: CASSYRQAHSGNTIYF.

This chain uses TRBV28 with TRBJ2-7; possible D gene TRBD1, 6 bases. This CDR3 region has 18 residues. Germline CDR1 MDHEN, CDR2 SYDVKM. The V and J ends lost 1 base and 3 bases respectively, with 22 bases between them. In DNA, the CDR3 is TGTGCCAGCAGTTTATCACAGGGCCTTGGGCGGAGGTACTACGAGCAGTACTTC. Protein product: CASSLSQGLGRRYYEQYF.

There are a few counts of this clonotype. The CDR3 here is CASGKGTSAADTQYF. As DNA, the CDR3 is TGTGCCAGCGGCAAAGGGACTAGCGCAGCAGATACGCAGTATTTT. The V gene is TRBV28, the J gene TRBJ2-3; 10 bases are a match to TRBD2. CDR1 is MDHEN and CDR2 is SYDVKM in the germline V gene. The CDR3 covers 15 residues. The V segment lost 8 bases and the J segment 4 bases; nucleotides outside the gene matches: 9.

Ten or more counts support this clonotype. V gene TRBV27 combines with J gene TRBJ2-7, with 8 bases that match TRBD2. The CDR3 sequence is 14 residues long. The germline CDR1 and CDR2 sequences are MNHEY and SMNVEV (reference sequence). V lost 5 bases to trimming and J lost 3 bases; unmatched junction nucleotides: 6. CDR3 sequence reads: CASSLREGGYEQYF. The CDR3 DNA is TGTGCCAGCAGTCTCCGGGAGGGGGGCTACGAGCAGTACTTC.

The chain employs TRBV28 and TRBJ2-7, with D possibly TRBD1 on 5 matching bases. Germline CDR1 reads MDHEN; CDR2 reads SYDVKM. The CDR3 covers 14 residues. V was clipped by 2 bases and J by 4 bases, with 12 bases between them. CDR3 sequence reads: CASSLRRVGYEQYF. The CDR3 DNA is TGTGCCAGCAGTTTACGCAGGGTTGGTTACGAGCAGTACTTC.

This clonotype was seen a handful of times. This chain joins TRBV27 and TRBJ1-2, with D tentatively TRBD1 (6 bases). The germline V gene encodes CDR1 MNHEY and CDR2 SMNVEV (reference sequence). The CDR3 loop spans 13 amino acids. Trimming shortened V by 0 bases and J by 7 bases, and 9 bases separated the two germline ends. Here the CDR3 DNA reads TGTGCCAGCAGTTTATCCGCAGGGGTTGGCTACACCTTC. Protein product: CASSLSAGVGYTF.

At least ten counts were recorded for this clonotype. This rearrangement joins TRBV5-5 to TRBJ2-7; D gene ambiguous. Germline CDR1 and CDR2: SGHKS and YYEKEE (reference sequence). V lost 4 bases to trimming and J lost 2 bases, with 7 bases between them. The CDR3 has 12 amino acids. CDR3 in DNA: TGTGCCAGCAGCCGAGACACCTACGAGCAGTACTTC. Translating it yields CASSRDTYEQYF.

CDR3 protein: CASRYLAGNQGEQYF. The CDR3 region has the DNA TGTGCCAGCAGATACTTAGCGGGGAACCAGGGGGAGCAGTACTTC. The rearrangement joins TRBV7-2 to TRBJ2-7, with TRBD2 matching over 8 bases. This CDR3 contains 15 residues. The junction had 14 bases not matched to a gene; V was cut back by 6 bases and J by 7 bases. The V gene's germline CDR1 is SGHTA and CDR2 FQGNSA.

The CDR3 sequence is CSVRERDTEAFF. CDR3 DNA: TGCAGCGTTAGGGAAAGGGACACTGAAGCTTTCTTT. This chain connects TRBV29-1 to TRBJ1-1; D remains unclear. The CDR3 contains 12 residues. The germline CDR1 and CDR2 sequences are SQVTM and ANQGSEA. V was shortened by 5 bases and J by 3 bases, with 10 bases between the two germline ends. The full variable domain, completed using reference TRBV29-1 and TRBJ1-1, is SAVISQKPSRDICQRGTSLTIQCQVDSQVTMMFWYRQQPGQSLTLIATANQGSEATYESGFVIDKFPISRPNLTFSTLTVSNMSPEDSSIYLCSVRERDTEAFFGQGTRLTVV.

This clonotype was counted ten times or more. The CDR3 bases are TGTGCCAGCAGCATCGCGCAGGCCTATGGCTACACCTTC. As protein: CASSIAQAYGYTF. The V gene is TRBV12-3 or TRBV12-4, the J gene TRBJ1-2; D is unresolved. The CDR3 is 13 residues long. Trimming left V 6 bases short and J 4 bases short, with 12 bases between.

J is TRBJ1-5 and V is TRBV12-3 or TRBV12-4, with unresolved D. The CDR3 spans 14 residues. The germline V and J ends were trimmed by 6 bases and 2 bases, with 11 bases remaining between them. The CDR3 region is CASSMPGGNQPQHF. CDR3 DNA: TGTGCCAGCAGCATGCCGGGAGGCAATCAGCCCCAGCATTTT.

This clonotype was found many times. The CDR3: CATSEVSTDTQYF. The CDR3 DNA reads as TGTGCCACCAGTGAAGTTAGCACAGATACGCAGTATTTT. The genes are TRBV24-1 and TRBJ2-3, with unresolved D. The germline V gene has CDR1 KGHDR and CDR2 SFDVKD. V shed 4 bases and J shed 0 bases, with 4 bases lying between them. The CDR3 sequence is 13 residues long.

The chain couples TRBV6-2 or TRBV6-3 to TRBJ2-7; 15 bases are a match to TRBD2. The V gene's germline CDR1 is MNHEY and CDR2 SVGEGT. After removal of 5 bases from V and 5 bases from J, the junction contained 13 bases not matched to a gene. The CDR3 has 18 residues. CDR3 nucleotides: TGTGCCAGCAGTCGCTGGACTAGCGGGAGGGCCGATAGTGACGAGCAGTACTTC. Its protein is CASSRWTSGRADSDEQYF.

The chain joins TRBV6-2 or TRBV6-3 to TRBJ1-5; D is unresolved. V lost 5 bases and J lost 7, with 9 bases in between. Germline CDR1 reads MNHEY; CDR2 reads SVGEGT. The CDR3 is 12 residues long. CDR3 coding DNA: TGTGCCAGCAGTATGTGGGAACAGCCCCAGCATTTT. Its translation is CASSMWEQPQHF.